In this sample, the clone carrying this T cell receptor (beta chain) turned up once. The repertoire was sequenced with immunoSEQ multiplex PCR; TCRdb's copy has only in-frame clones and lacks some. The sample has fewer than 250,000 clones; approximately 87% are singletons. Germline CDR1 MNHNS, CDR2 SASEGT. The length of the CDR3 is 12 residues. J lost 5 bases, V lost 3 bases, and 1 base had no gene match. The data are from a study of cytomegalovirus exposure and HLA in healthy donors. The sequence was obtained from a man younger than 35 in good health and CMV-seronegative. This rearrangement joins TRBV6-1 to TRBJ2-7; TRBD2 agrees at 7 bases. Sequencing was done on a sample of PBMCs. CDR3 amino acids: CASSEGGDEQYF. CDR3 DNA: TGTGCCAGCAGTGAGGGGGGGGACGAGCAGTACTTC.